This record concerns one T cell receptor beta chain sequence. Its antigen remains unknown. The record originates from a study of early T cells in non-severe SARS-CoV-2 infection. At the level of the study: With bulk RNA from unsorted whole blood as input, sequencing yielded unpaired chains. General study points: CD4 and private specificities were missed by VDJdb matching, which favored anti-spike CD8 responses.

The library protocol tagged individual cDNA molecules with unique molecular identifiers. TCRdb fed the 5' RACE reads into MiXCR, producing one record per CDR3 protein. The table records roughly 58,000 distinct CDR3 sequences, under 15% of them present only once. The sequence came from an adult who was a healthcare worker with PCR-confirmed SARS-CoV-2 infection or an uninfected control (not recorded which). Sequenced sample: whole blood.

CDR3 in amino acids: CAISEGDRAHGEQFF. CDR3 sequence (DNA): TGTGCCATCAGTGAGGGGGACAGGGCCCATGGTGAGCAGTTCTTC. J is TRBJ2-1 and V is TRBV10-3; 9 nucleotides line up with TRBD1. V lost 2 bases to trimming and J lost 9 bases; unmatched junction nucleotides: 8. The CDR3 extends over 15 amino acids. Germline CDR1 and CDR2: ENHRY and SYGVKD.